One sample yielded the 21 T cell receptor beta chains listed below, sequenced in a study of T-cell memory formation after mild COVID-19. TCRdb reprocessed the 5' RACE reads with MiXCR, giving one entry per CDR3 protein. The sample lists 560,000 or so distinct CDR3 sequences; approximately 15% were seen once. Source material: PBMCs or a T cell subset sorted from them (not recorded which). The receptors were sampled from an adult woman who had mild COVID-19 (a few samples of this study predate the infection). Cell type and time point are not known.

This clonotype was seen more than once but under ten times. The DNA for the CDR3 is TGTGCCACCAGTGATTTGGAGGGGGTCACAGATACGCAGTATTTT. It specifies CATSDLEGVTDTQYF. The J gene is TRBJ2-3, the V gene TRBV24-1, with a possible D match to TRBD1 (6 bases). The CDR3 is made up of 15 amino acids. Trimming took off 0 bases at V and 2 bases at J, with 8 bases between the two ends. The germline CDR1 and CDR2 sequences are KGHDR and SFDVKD.

This clonotype occurred a few times. The chain links TRBV5-1 to TRBJ2-7; D possibly matches TRBD1 or TRBD2 (6 bases each). V was trimmed by 1 base and J by 5 bases, leaving 22 bases between them. Germline assignment: CDR1 SGHRS and CDR2 YFSETQ. The CDR3 runs 17 residues. The CDR3 nucleotides read TGCGCCAGCAGCTTGCCAAAAGGGGGGCGAGCTGCGAACGAGCAGTACTTC. Translated: CASSLPKGGRAANEQYF.

This chain connects TRBV29-1 to TRBJ2-7, with D perhaps matching TRBD2 (6 bases). In germline, CDR1 is SQVTM, CDR2 ANQGSEA. CDR3 length: 13 amino acids. V was shortened by 3 bases and J by 4 bases, with 13 bases between the two germline ends. The CDR3 nucleotides are TGCAGCGTTGACCGGGGGAGCGGGTACGAGCAGTACTTC. Its protein product is CSVDRGSGYEQYF.

This clonotype has only a few counts. V and J are TRBV7-9 and TRBJ1-2; TRBD1 is a possible D gene (6 bases). Trimming cost V 2 bases and J 4 bases, with 20 bases left between them. The CDR3 has 17 amino acids. Per the germline V gene, CDR1 is SEHNR and CDR2 is FQNEAQ (reference sequence). This CDR3 is CASSLPQGLTGLYGYTF. The CDR3 coding sequence is TGTGCCAGCAGCTTACCGCAAGGCCTGACAGGCCTCTATGGCTACACCTTC.

This clonotype was picked up many times. The CDR3 nucleotides are TGTGCCAGCAGACGGGGCACGACAGATACGCAGTATTTT. Translation gives CASRRGTTDTQYF. This chain uses TRBV7-2 with TRBJ2-3, with D tentatively TRBD1 or TRBD2 (5 bases each). Germline CDR1 reads SGHTA; CDR2 reads FQGNSA. The CDR3 covers 13 residues. Deletions cut 6 bases from V and 3 bases from J, with 10 bases between. Based on the CDR3 plus reference TRBV7-2 and TRBJ2-3, the full variable domain is GAGVSQSPSNKVTEKGKDVELRCDPISGHTALYWYRQSLGQGLEFLIYFQGNSAPDKSGLPSDRFSAERTGGSVSTLTIQRTQQEDSAVYLCASRRGTTDTQYFGPGTRLTVL.

This clonotype was picked up a small number of times. The chain carries TRBV13 and TRBJ2-2; TRBD1 matches at 7 bases. CDR1 is PRHDT, CDR2 FYEKMQ, per germline (reference sequence). The CDR3 totals 16 residues. The trim removed 3 bases at V and 0 bases at J, leaving 4 bases unmatched. The CDR3 reads CASSFKGGANTGELFF. The CDR3 DNA reads TGTGCCAGCAGCTTCAAAGGGGGCGCGAACACCGGGGAGCTGTTTTTT. The full variable domain, completed using reference TRBV13 and TRBJ2-2, is AAGVIQSPRHLIKEKRETATLKCYPIPRHDTVYWYQQGPGQDPQFLISFYEKMQSDKGSIPDRFSAQQFSDYHSELNMSSLELGDSALYFCASSFKGGANTGELFFGEGSRLTVL.

This clonotype was picked up a small number of times. The chain carries TRBV19 and TRBJ2-1; 7 bases match TRBD2. The germline V gene has CDR1 LNHDA and CDR2 SQIVND (reference sequence). J gave up 3 bases and V 1 base, and 3 bases lay outside the gene matches. The CDR3 has 15 amino acids. CDR3 bases: TGTGCCAGTAGTATAGGGCTAGCGGACTACAATGAGCAGTTCTTC. Its translation is CASSIGLADYNEQFF. The whole variable domain, filled in from reference TRBV19 and TRBJ2-1, reads DGGITQSPKYLFRKEGQNVTLSCEQNLNHDAMYWYRQDPGQGLRLIYYSQIVNDFQKGDIAEGYSVSREKKESFPLTVTSAQKNPTAFYLCASSIGLADYNEQFFGPGTRLTVL.

The chain links TRBV19 to TRBJ1-3, with D unclear. This CDR3 spans 14 amino acids. CDR1 is LNHDA and CDR2 is SQIVND in the germline V gene (reference sequence). Trimming left V 3 bases short and J 0 bases short, with 6 bases between. This chain's CDR3 is CASSMSDSGNTIYF. In DNA form, the CDR3 reads TGTGCCAGTAGTATGAGTGACTCTGGAAACACCATATATTTT.

The chain employs TRBV7-3 and TRBJ2-3; 11 bases line up with TRBD2. Germline CDR1 is SGHTA and CDR2 is FQGTGA. V lost 6 bases, J lost 4 bases, and 15 bases stayed unmatched. The CDR3 consists of 18 residues. CDR3 protein: CASRRGASGRTMSDTQYF. CDR3 nucleotide sequence: TGTGCCAGCAGAAGAGGGGCTAGCGGGAGGACCATGTCAGATACGCAGTATTTT.

The CDR3 region has the DNA TGTGCCAGCAGTTACGGCGGGACTAGCGGATACAATGAGCAGTTCTTC. Encoded protein: CASSYGGTSGYNEQFF. The J gene is TRBJ2-1, the V gene TRBV6-5; 11 bases map to TRBD2. The V gene end was trimmed by 2 bases and the J gene end by 4 bases; junction bases not matched to a gene: 4. Looked up from germline, CDR1 is MNHEY and CDR2 is SVGAGI. CDR3 length: 16 amino acids.

The chain is built from TRBV4-1 and TRBJ2-5; TRBD1 is a possible D gene (7 bases). CDR1 and CDR2 from the germline V gene are MGHRA and YSYEKL. The CDR3 loop spans 16 amino acids. V lost 0 bases and J 5 bases, leaving 16 bases between the germline ends. The CDR3 region has the DNA TGCGCCAGCAGCCAAGAGGAGGGGGCGCAGGAGGAGACCCAGTACTTC. Translating it yields CASSQEEGAQEETQYF.

V usage is TRBV7-9 and J usage is TRBJ2-1; 11 nucleotides match TRBD1. This CDR3 contains 18 residues. CDR1 and CDR2 from the germline V gene are SEHNR and FQNEAQ (reference sequence). Trimming took 4 bases from V and 1 from J; bases not matched to a gene: 9. CDR3 in amino acids: CASSSGTGGILSYNEQFF. As DNA, the CDR3 is TGTGCCAGCAGCTCCGGGACAGGGGGGATCTTGTCCTACAATGAGCAGTTCTTC.

This clonotype was counted between two and nine times. The rearrangement joins TRBV4-1 to TRBJ1-1; D not certain. This CDR3 has 13 amino acids. Germline V gene sequence: CDR1 MGHRA, CDR2 YSYEKL. The germline V and J ends were trimmed by 3 bases and 7 bases, with 12 bases remaining between them. This chain's CDR3 is CASSHSLEGEAFF. The CDR3 nucleotides read TGCGCCAGCAGCCATTCTCTCGAGGGTGAAGCTTTCTTT.

The V and J genes are TRBV6-6 and TRBJ2-3, with 8 bases that match TRBD2. CDR1 is MNHNY and CDR2 is SVGAGI in the germline V gene (reference sequence). The V gene end was trimmed by 5 bases and the J gene end by 4 bases; junction bases not matched to a gene: 5. The CDR3 contains 14 residues. The CDR3 DNA is TGTGCCAGCAGTCCGTTAGCGGGGCCAGATACGCAGTATTTT. Residues: CASSPLAGPDTQYF.

The chain couples TRBV4-1 to TRBJ2-7; tentatively, D is TRBD2 (6 bases). Trimming took off 1 base at V and 0 bases at J, with 16 bases between the two ends. CDR3 length equals 17 residues. CDR1 and CDR2 from the germline V gene are MGHRA and YSYEKL. As DNA, the CDR3 is TGCGCCAGCAGCCAAGTGGGAGGCCGGGACTTCTCCTACGAGCAGTACTTC. This translates into CASSQVGGRDFSYEQYF.

The CDR3 loop reads CASSSGTSRETQYF. CDR3 nucleotides: TGTGCCAGCAGCTCAGGGACTAGCAGAGAGACCCAGTACTTC. The chain joins TRBV7-2 to TRBJ2-5, with 9 bases aligning to TRBD2. Germline CDR1 and CDR2: SGHTA and FQGNSA. The CDR3 runs 14 residues. V trimming: 4 bases; J trimming: 4 bases; junction bases outside the gene matches: 4.

This clonotype appeared many times. The chain uses TRBV12-3 or TRBV12-4 and TRBJ2-1; tentatively, D is TRBD1 (6 bases). The V end was cut by 2 bases, the J end by 8 bases, with 13 bases between. This CDR3 is built from 14 residues. Here the CDR3 reads CASSLNAGVDEQFF. CDR3 DNA: TGTGCCAGCAGTTTAAACGCAGGGGTCGATGAGCAGTTCTTC.

This clonotype appeared many times. This sequence joins TRBV27 and TRBJ1-1, with a weak D call TRBD1 (5 bases). There are 15 residues in the CDR3. Trimming left V 5 bases short and J 0 bases short, with 13 bases between. CDR1 MNHEY and CDR2 SMNVEV come from the germline V gene (reference sequence). In DNA form, the CDR3 reads TGTGCCAGCAGTGGATTGGGGGGTCTGAACACTGAAGCTTTCTTT. It is translated as CASSGLGGLNTEAFF.

This clonotype has just a few counts. The rearrangement joins TRBV5-1 to TRBJ2-2, with 9 bases matching TRBD2. V lost 2 bases and J lost 0; bases outside the gene matches: 5. Germline CDR1 reads SGHRS; CDR2 reads YFSETQ. The CDR3 covers 17 residues. CDR3 DNA sequence: TGCGCCAGCAGCTTCGGGCTAGCGGGGCCGAACACCGGGGAGCTGTTTTTT. Its translation is CASSFGLAGPNTGELFF. Supplemented by reference TRBV5-1 and TRBJ2-2, the full variable domain reads KAGVTQTPRYLIKTRGQQVTLSCSPISGHRSVSWYQQTPGQGLQFLFEYFSETQRNKGNFPGRFSGRQFSNSRSEMNVSTLELGDSALYLCASSFGLAGPNTGELFFGEGSRLTVL.

This clonotype was counted ten times or more. The V gene is TRBV7-9, the J gene TRBJ2-7, with D hard to call. Germline-derived CDR1 and CDR2 are SEHNR and FQNEAQ (reference sequence). V lost 4 bases and J 3 bases, leaving 7 bases between the germline ends. This CDR3 has 12 amino acids. CDR3 DNA: TGTGCCAGCAGCTCCGACCTCTACGAGCAGTACTTC. The encoded protein is CASSSDLYEQYF.

The sample holds a few counts of this clonotype. This CDR3 reads CASRPGTANQPQHF. The CDR3 coding sequence is TGTGCCAGCAGACCCGGGACAGCTAATCAGCCCCAGCATTTT. The rearrangement joins TRBV6-5 to TRBJ1-5; 7 positions agree with TRBD1. Trimming at V came to 6 bases and at J to 4 bases, leaving 6 bases not matched to a gene. This CDR3 comprises 14 residues. Germline CDR1 reads MNHEY; CDR2 reads SVGAGI.